These 9 T cell receptor beta chains came from one sample sequenced in a study of molecular identifiers for immune sequencing clone quantification. TCRdb redid the calling of the PCR reads with MiXCR, one entry per CDR3 protein. The sample yields 90,000 to 120,000 distinct CDR3 sequences, 35% to 40% seen once. Sequencing was carried out using naive CD8+ T cells from blood, with Jurkat cell RNA spiked in. Documented subset: FACS-sorted CD8+CD4-CCR7+CD45RA+ naive T cells. Receptors originate from a human donor in good health. Some libraries in this study had Jurkat cell RNA spiked in.

This clonotype occurred a few times. The V and J genes are TRBV20-1 and TRBJ1-4, with D possibly matching TRBD1 (6 bases). V dropped 1 base and J dropped 0 bases, with 15 bases sitting between them. The CDR3 spans 17 residues. Germline V gene sequence: CDR1 DFQATT, CDR2 SNEGSKA (reference sequence). Here the CDR3 DNA reads TGCAGTGCTAGAGTCCTGGGACACCTAGCAACTAATGAAAAACTGTTTTTT. Translation gives CSARVLGHLATNEKLFF.

With regard to this clonotype: A much larger clone lies a single base off, so this may be a read error. J is TRBJ1-1 and V is TRBV6-2 or TRBV6-3; D is perhaps TRBD1 (6 bases). The CDR3 extends over 13 amino acids. CDR1 MNHEY and CDR2 SVGEGT come from the germline V gene. In DNA form, the CDR3 reads TGTGCCAGCAGGGCAACAGGGTGGACTGGAGCTTTCTTT. This encodes CASRATGWTGAFF.

CDR3 DNA sequence: TGCGCCAGCAGCCAAGATCCGGTGGCCGAGCAGTACTTC. Its translation is CASSQDPVAEQYF. The chain combines TRBV4-3 with TRBJ2-7; D is undetermined. The ends were cut back, 0 bases at V and 6 bases at J, with 9 bases in the middle. The CDR3 has 13 residues. From germline, CDR1 is LGHNA and CDR2 YSLEER.

This clonotype was counted only a few times. V usage is TRBV23-1 and J usage is TRBJ2-1; 7 bases are shared with TRBD2. TRBV23-1 is flagged as an ORF with uncertain function. The CDR3 has 17 residues. With V trimmed by 0 bases and J by 5 bases, 10 bases remained unmatched. CDR3 protein: CASSQSAGGSLHNEQFF. In nucleotides, the CDR3 is TGCGCCAGCAGTCAATCCGCGGGCGGGAGTCTCCACAATGAGCAGTTCTTC.

There are a few counts of this clonotype. This rearrangement joins TRBV6-2 or TRBV6-3 to TRBJ2-5; tentatively, D is TRBD1 or TRBD2 (5 bases each). The CDR3 is 13 amino acids. CDR1 is MNHEY, CDR2 SVGEGT, per germline. Deletions cut 8 bases from V and 2 bases from J, with 12 bases between. CDR3 protein: CASLGTPQETQYF. For the CDR3, the DNA is TGTGCCAGCCTCGGGACGCCTCAAGAGACCCAGTACTTC.

On this clonotype itself: This may stem from a read error, because a much larger clone lies one nucleotide away. The chain is built from TRBV4-2 and TRBJ2-1; D is perhaps TRBD1 (5 bases). The germline V gene encodes CDR1 LGHNA and CDR2 YNFKEQ. The CDR3 loop spans 15 amino acids. The chain's CDR3 is CASSQAGPLYNGQFF. CDR3 DNA sequence: TGTGCCAGCAGCCAAGCAGGGCCCTTATACAATGGGCAGTTCTTC.

Regarding this clonotype: One end of the junction does not line up with germline, which may come from a read error. The V gene is TRBV19, the J gene TRBJ2-2; D possibly corresponds to TRBD2 (5 bases). Germline loops: CDR1 LNHDA, CDR2 SQIVND (reference sequence). The CDR3 runs 15 residues. In DNA form, the CDR3 reads TGTGCCAGTACCTTCAGTGGAGAAAACACCGGGGAGCTGATTTTT. This codes for CASTFSGENTGELIF.

This clonotype appeared many times. The V and J genes are TRBV28 and TRBJ2-1; D unresolved. Germline CDR1 is MDHEN and CDR2 is SYDVKM. This CDR3 spans 17 amino acids. Trimming pared 5 bases from V and 5 bases from J, leaving 22 bases between. Written as DNA, the CDR3 is TGTGCCAGCAGTCCCCCAGCCTGGGCATTGCTCCACAATGAGCAGTTCTTC. As protein: CASSPPAWALLHNEQFF. Full variable domain (rest looked up from reference TRBV28 and TRBJ2-1): DVKVTQSSRYLVKRTGEKVFLECVQDMDHENMFWYRQDPGLGLRLIYFSYDVKMKEKGDIPEGYSVSREKKERFSLILESASTNQTSMYLCASSPPAWALLHNEQFFGPGTRLTVL.

V usage is TRBV19 and J usage is TRBJ2-1, with 7 bases aligning to TRBD2. The CDR3 has 11 residues. After removal of 5 bases from V and 12 bases from J, the junction contained 4 bases not matched to a gene. Germline CDR1 and CDR2: LNHDA and SQIVND (reference sequence). The CDR3 nucleotides are TGTGCCAGTAGTCTCGGGGGGACGCAGTTCTTC. Protein: CASSLGGTQFF.